The 18 T cell receptor beta chains reported below all come from one sample, sequenced in a study of cytomegalovirus exposure and HLA in healthy donors. The PCR ran on 60 Vbeta and 13 Jbeta primers. Sequencing was performed with immunoSEQ multiplex PCR; in TCRdb, only in-frame clones are kept and a portion is missing. The table lists 200,000 or so clones, 83% of them singletons, with roughly 1.3% in the top ten. Material: PBMCs. The source is a girl between 10 and 17 years old in good health and CMV-seronegative.

This rearrangement joins TRBV29-1 to TRBJ1-2; 7 bases are shared with TRBD1. The junction had 6 bases not matched to a gene; V was cut back by 7 bases and J by 7 bases. CDR1 and CDR2 from the germline V gene are SQVTM and ANQGSEA. The CDR3 runs to 11 residues. CDR3 sequence reads: CSDTTGTGYTF. DNA of the CDR3: TGCAGCGACACGACAGGGACTGGCTACACCTTC.

This clone was observed a single time. This rearrangement joins TRBV19 to TRBJ1-2; 7 nucleotides align to TRBD1. Germline assignment: CDR1 LNHDA and CDR2 SQIVND (reference sequence). V lost 6 bases to trimming and J lost 8 bases; unmatched junction nucleotides: 9. There are 13 residues in the CDR3. CDR3 sequence: CASSLSGTVGYTF. CDR3 nucleotide sequence: TGTGCCAGTAGCCTCTCCGGGACAGTAGGCTACACCTTC.

This clone was detected once. J is TRBJ1-2 and V is TRBV2, with 7 bases identical to TRBD1. V shed 6 bases and J 8 bases; nucleotides not matched to a gene: 12. Germline V gene data show CDR1 as SNHLY and CDR2 as FYNNEI. The CDR3 has 14 amino acids. CDR3 in DNA: TGTGCCAGCAGCGGAGTCGGGACAGTGGAGGGCTACACCTTC. It encodes CASSGVGTVEGYTF. Based on the CDR3 plus reference TRBV2 and TRBJ1-2, the full variable domain is EPEVTQTPSHQVTQMGQEVILRCVPISNHLYFYWYRQILGQKVEFLVSFYNNEISEKSEIFDDQFSVERPDGSNFTLKIRSTKLEDSAMYFCASSGVGTVEGYTFGSGTRLTVV.

CDR3 bases: TGTGCCAGCAGTTTATTGGGGGGGAATCAGCCCCAGCATTTT. This codes for CASSLLGGNQPQHF. V gene TRBV28 combines with J gene TRBJ1-5; tentative D call: TRBD1 (5 bases). The V gene lost 1 base and the J gene lost 4 bases, with 8 bases spanning the gap. There are 14 residues in the CDR3. Germline CDR1 MDHEN, CDR2 SYDVKM.

The rearrangement uses TRBV30 and TRBJ1-5; D is perhaps TRBD1 (6 bases). The V end was cut by 2 bases, the J end by 2 bases, with 13 bases between. The CDR3 sequence is 15 residues long. CDR1 and CDR2 (germline): GTSNPN, SVGIG (reference sequence). The CDR3 nucleotides are TGTGCCTGGAGTCTCGGGGGGGGCGGCAATCAGCCCCAGCATTTT. It yields the protein CAWSLGGGGNQPQHF.

The chain couples TRBV27 to TRBJ2-5, with 9 positions matching TRBD2. V lost 3 bases, J lost 11 bases, and 10 bases stayed unmatched. The CDR3 is 14 amino acids. In germline, CDR1 is MNHEY, CDR2 SMNVEV (reference sequence). The CDR3, as DNA: TGTGCCAGCAGTTTGGCGGGAGGGTCGAGGGAGCAGTACTTC. Translated: CASSLAGGSREQYF.

This sequence joins TRBV18 and TRBJ1-4; D unresolved. The CDR3 is made up of 15 amino acids. The ends were cut back, 3 bases at V and 4 bases at J, with 12 bases in the middle. Germline CDR1 KGHSH, CDR2 LQKENI. The CDR3 DNA follows: TGTGCCAGCTCACCGTTGACCGGGATTAATGAAAAACTGTTTTTT. It yields the protein CASSPLTGINEKLFF.

The chain's CDR3 is CASSLQEWGQEYNEQFF. The CDR3 DNA sequence: TGCGCCAGCAGCCTACAAGAGTGGGGACAAGAATACAATGAGCAGTTCTTC. The chain uses TRBV5-1 and TRBJ2-1; tentative D call: TRBD1 (6 bases). Germline V gives CDR1 SGHRS, CDR2 YFSETQ. The CDR3 has 17 residues. Trimming removed 4 bases from V and 4 bases from J, with 21 bases in between.

The chain combines TRBV7-2 with TRBJ1-2, with 7 bases aligning to TRBD1. Germline values: CDR1 SGHTA, CDR2 FQGNSA. The CDR3 is 15 residues long. V dropped 5 bases and J dropped 7; count of bases not matched to a gene: 13. CDR3 loop: CASSHNRGNLAGYTF. The CDR3 coding sequence is TGTGCCAGCAGCCATAACAGGGGCAACCTCGCTGGCTACACCTTC.

The chain combines TRBV18 with TRBJ1-2, with 8 bases that match TRBD1. The CDR3 has 13 residues. V shed 5 bases and J 3 bases; nucleotides not matched to a gene: 2. CDR1 KGHSH and CDR2 LQKENI come from the germline V gene. CDR3 protein: CASSSGQDYGYTF. CDR3 DNA sequence: TGTGCCAGCTCATCGGGACAGGACTATGGCTACACCTTC. Drawing the rest from reference TRBV18 and TRBJ1-2, the complete variable domain is NAGVMQNPRHLVRRRGQEARLRCSPMKGHSHVYWYRQLPEEGLKFMVYLQKENIIDESGMPKERFSAEFPKEGPSILRIQQVVRGDSAAYFCASSSGQDYGYTFGSGTRLTVV.

This clone has only one observation. V usage is TRBV7-2 and J usage is TRBJ1-1; no clear D gene. This CDR3 has 14 residues. Trimming stripped 2 bases from V and 0 bases from J, with 7 bases between. Germline lookup yields CDR1 SGHTA and CDR2 FQGNSA. CDR3 protein: CASSLTNLNTEAFF. Written as DNA, the CDR3 is TGTGCCAGCAGCTTAACAAATTTGAACACTGAAGCTTTCTTT.

The CDR3 sequence is CASSLAHDTGYTF. CDR3 in DNA: TGTGCCAGCAGCTTAGCACACGATACTGGCTACACCTTC. The V call is TRBV7-8, the J call TRBJ1-2; D gene ambiguous. V was trimmed by 0 bases and J by 7 bases, leaving 9 bases between them. The CDR3 is 13 residues long. Per the germline V gene, CDR1 is SGHVS and CDR2 is FQNEAQ.

This clone was detected only once. V is TRBV11-2 and J is TRBJ1-4; D might be TRBD1 (6 bases). In germline, CDR1 is SGHAT, CDR2 FQNNGV. Trimming cost V 5 bases and J 1 base, with 17 bases left between them. CDR3 length: 17 amino acids. CDR3 coding DNA: TGTGCCAGCAGCGGACCCAGGGGCACTTTAACTAATGAAAAACTGTTTTTT. It specifies CASSGPRGTLTNEKLFF.

The rearrangement uses TRBV7-8 and TRBJ1-6; D is unclear. V was shortened by 5 bases and J by 7 bases, with 18 bases between the two germline ends. The V gene's germline CDR1 is SGHVS and CDR2 FQNEAQ. The CDR3 loop spans 16 amino acids. In nucleotides, the CDR3 is TGTGCCAGCAGCCCTACCGCGGGCAGTGGAAATTCACCCCTCCACTTT. This gives the protein CASSPTAGSGNSPLHF.

This chain connects TRBV5-4 to TRBJ2-1, with D perhaps TRBD2 (5 bases). Trimming removed 5 bases at V and 6 bases at J, with 9 bases between. The germline V gene encodes CDR1 SGHNT and CDR2 YYREEE (reference sequence). The CDR3 is made up of 12 amino acids. CDR3: CASRLVGNEQFF. CDR3 coding DNA: TGTGCCAGCAGACTAGTTGGCAATGAGCAGTTCTTC.

The V and J genes are TRBV7-6 and TRBJ2-1; D uncertain. CDR1 SGHVS and CDR2 FNYEAQ come from the germline V gene. The CDR3 loop spans 14 amino acids. V lost 5 bases to trimming and J lost 5 bases, with 13 bases between them. CDR3 residues: CASSPSFVHNEQFF. CDR3 nucleotide sequence: TGTGCCAGCAGCCCGAGTTTTGTCCACAATGAGCAGTTCTTC.

This clone was recorded only once. This chain connects TRBV6-1 to TRBJ2-1; 11 positions match TRBD2. J lost 9 bases, V lost 6 bases, and 10 bases had no gene match. This CDR3 region has 15 residues. The germline V gene encodes CDR1 MNHNS and CDR2 SASEGT. In DNA, the CDR3 is TGTGCCAGCAGCCCACTAGCGGGAGCGATCGGTGAGCAGTTCTTC. This translates into CASSPLAGAIGEQFF.

CDR3 protein: CASSFHRDGYTF. The DNA for the CDR3 is TGTGCCAGCAGTTTCCACAGGGATGGCTACACCTTC. The chain couples TRBV28 to TRBJ1-2, with D perhaps TRBD1 (6 bases). The V and J ends lost 3 bases and 6 bases respectively, with 8 bases between them. The germline V gene has CDR1 MDHEN and CDR2 SYDVKM. The CDR3 runs 12 residues.